What follows are 16 T cell receptor beta chains derived from one specimen sequenced in a study of T cell responses to AZD1222 COVID-19 vaccine. This table comes from immunoSEQ multiplex PCR, and its TCRdb copy is limited to in-frame clones, with some not included. The sample lists 20,000 to 30,000 clones, 80% to 90% seen once, with roughly 30% in the top ten. This sample comprised peripheral blood, obtained 28 days after the second AZD1222 dose. The receptors originated from an adult who received the AZD1222 COVID-19 vaccine.

The chain carries TRBV4-1 and TRBJ2-1; no clear D gene. The CDR3 has 16 residues. The V end lost 1 base, the J end lost 7 bases, and 17 bases lay between the germline ends. From germline, CDR1 is MGHRA and CDR2 YSYEKL. The CDR3 coding sequence is TGCGCCAGCAGCCAAGTACGGACCCGCCCGGGTAATGAGCAGTTCTTC. This sequence encodes CASSQVRTRPGNEQFF.

J is TRBJ2-5 and V is TRBV2; D remains ambiguous. CDR1 and CDR2 from the germline V gene are SNHLY and FYNNEI. V gave up 5 bases and J gave up 0 bases, with 13 bases separating them. CDR3 length: 15 amino acids. The CDR3 sequence is CASSLVRWDQETQYF. As DNA, the CDR3 is TGTGCCAGCAGTCTCGTTAGGTGGGACCAAGAGACCCAGTACTTC.

The V call is TRBV5-6, the J call TRBJ1-1, with D perhaps matching TRBD1 (5 bases). CDR3 size: 15 residues. The ends were cut back, 4 bases at V and 1 base at J, with 14 bases in the middle. Germline CDR1 SGHDT, CDR2 YYEEEE. CDR3 region: CASSPRRTWNTEAFF. In nucleotides, the CDR3 is TGTGCCAGCAGCCCGAGACGGACATGGAACACTGAAGCTTTCTTT.

The rearrangement joins TRBV7-6 to TRBJ2-7, with 9 positions matching TRBD1. The CDR3 totals 15 residues. The junction had 4 bases not matched to a gene; V was cut back by 1 base and J by 3 bases. The germline CDR1 and CDR2 sequences are SGHVS and FNYEAQ. DNA for the CDR3: TGTGCCAGCAGCTTAGGGGGACAGGGAATCTACGAGCAGTACTTC. Protein product: CASSLGGQGIYEQYF.

The J gene is TRBJ2-5, the V gene TRBV5-5; D possibly corresponds to TRBD1 (5 bases). V lost 2 bases and J 5 bases, leaving 10 bases between the germline ends. The CDR3 is 13 residues long. Germline V gene sequence: CDR1 SGHKS, CDR2 YYEKEE (reference sequence). CDR3 residues: CASSFGWGETQYF. The CDR3 nucleotides read TGTGCCAGCAGCTTCGGGTGGGGCGAGACCCAGTACTTC.

There are a few counts of this clone. This chain connects TRBV6-5 to TRBJ2-3; tentatively, D is TRBD1 (5 bases). The CDR3 is 15 amino acids. Trimming shortened V by 6 bases and J by 1 base, and 14 bases separated the two germline ends. Per germline, CDR1 MNHEY and CDR2 SVGAGI. The CDR3 is CASSPLTVRTDTQYF. The CDR3 DNA reads TGTGCCAGCAGCCCACTGACAGTTCGCACAGATACGCAGTATTTT.

This chain uses TRBV5-4 with TRBJ1-2; D may be TRBD1 (6 bases). V dropped 5 bases and J dropped 0 bases, with 8 bases sitting between them. There are 13 residues in the CDR3. The germline V gene encodes CDR1 SGHNT and CDR2 YYREEE (reference sequence). The CDR3, as DNA: TGTGCCAGCAGAAGGACAGCTAACTATGGCTACACCTTC. Its protein is CASRRTANYGYTF.

The chain is built from TRBV28 and TRBJ1-5, with D unclear. The CDR3 has 14 residues. Germline V gives CDR1 MDHEN, CDR2 SYDVKM. V dropped 1 base and J dropped 2 bases, with 6 bases sitting between them. This CDR3 reads CASSLLLGNQPQHF. CDR3 nucleotide sequence: TGTGCCAGCAGTTTATTGTTAGGCAATCAGCCCCAGCATTTT.

J is TRBJ1-2 and V is TRBV19; 11 bases are shared with TRBD1. The length of the CDR3 is 13 residues. Germline CDR1 reads LNHDA; CDR2 reads SQIVND (reference sequence). V shed 6 bases, J shed 3 bases, and the junction held 0 bases outside the gene matches. The CDR3 DNA is TGTGCCAGTAGGGGACAGGGGGACTATGGCTACACCTTC. Translating gives CASRGQGDYGYTF.

The chain's CDR3 is CASTFGGVETQYF. The CDR3 nucleotides read TGTGCCAGCACTTTTGGAGGGGTTGAGACCCAGTACTTC. This chain joins TRBV12-3 or TRBV12-4 and TRBJ2-5, with D perhaps matching TRBD2 (6 bases). V lost 7 bases and J 5 bases, leaving 14 bases between the germline ends. There are 13 residues in the CDR3.

The chain employs TRBV28 and TRBJ1-2; TRBD1 matches 7 bases. Germline CDR1 reads MDHEN; CDR2 reads SYDVKM. This CDR3 comprises 12 residues. V dropped 7 bases and J dropped 6; count of bases not matched to a gene: 5. The chain's CDR3 is CASTGTVDGYTF. The CDR3 DNA reads TGTGCCAGCACCGGGACAGTCGATGGCTACACCTTC.

This chain uses TRBV3-1 (or the pseudogene TRBV3-2) with TRBJ1-3; perhaps TRBD1 as D (5 bases). CDR1 and CDR2 from the germline V gene are LGHDT and YNNKEL (reference sequence). Trimming pared 2 bases from V and 4 bases from J, leaving 12 bases between. This CDR3 is built from 15 residues. The CDR3 DNA reads TGTGCCAGCAGCCAATTCGGGACCAACGGAAACACCATATATTTT. This translates into CASSQFGTNGNTIYF.

The genes are TRBV2 and TRBJ2-7; tentatively, D is TRBD1 (6 bases). V shed 7 bases and J shed 3 bases, with 13 bases lying between them. CDR1 is SNHLY and CDR2 is FYNNEI in the germline V gene. The CDR3 length is 13 residues. The CDR3 loop reads CASTLGQNYEQYF. CDR3 nucleotide sequence: TGTGCCAGCACCCTCGGACAGAACTACGAGCAGTACTTC.

The chain recombines TRBV28 with TRBJ1-5; 10 bases agree with TRBD1. J was trimmed by 7 bases and V by 6 bases; bases with no gene match: 6. This CDR3 comprises 14 residues. Germline CDR1 MDHEN, CDR2 SYDVKM. CDR3 amino acids: CASSPGQGPQPQHF. The CDR3 nucleotides read TGTGCCAGCAGCCCGGGACAGGGGCCGCAGCCCCAGCATTTT.

This chain connects TRBV5-1 to TRBJ2-2, with 10 bases matching TRBD2. J gave up 0 bases and V 5 bases, and 13 bases lay outside the gene matches. Germline-derived CDR1 and CDR2 are SGHRS and YFSETQ. The CDR3 runs 19 residues. In DNA form, the CDR3 reads TGCGCCAGCAGTTCCGGGACTAGCGCAACCCCAGCGAACACCGGGGAGCTGTTTTTT. Its translation: CASSSGTSATPANTGELFF.

This sequence joins TRBV20-1 and TRBJ1-6; D ambiguous. CDR1 and CDR2 from the germline V gene are DFQATT and SNEGSKA (reference sequence). The V end was cut by 2 bases, the J end by 16 bases, with 9 bases between. CDR3 length: 10 amino acids. CDR3 DNA: TGCAGTGCTAGAACGCAGCGGCTCCACTTT. It translates to CSARTQRLHF.